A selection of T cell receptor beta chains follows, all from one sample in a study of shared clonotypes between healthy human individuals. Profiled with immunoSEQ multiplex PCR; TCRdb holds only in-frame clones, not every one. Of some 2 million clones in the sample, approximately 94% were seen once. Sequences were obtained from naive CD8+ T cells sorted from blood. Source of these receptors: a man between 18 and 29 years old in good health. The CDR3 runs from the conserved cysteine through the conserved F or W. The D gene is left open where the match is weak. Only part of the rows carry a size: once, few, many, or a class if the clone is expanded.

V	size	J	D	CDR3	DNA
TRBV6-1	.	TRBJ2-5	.	CASSEAGQETQYF	TGTGCCAGCAGTGAAGCGGGGCAAGAGACCCAGTACTTC
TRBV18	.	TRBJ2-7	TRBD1	CASSPRQGAKDEQYF	TGTGCCAGCTCACCCCGACAGGGGGCGAAGGACGAGCAGTACTTC
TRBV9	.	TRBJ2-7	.	CASSVDRAVGEQYF	TGTGCCAGCAGCGTAGATCGTGCGGTAGGCGAGCAGTACTTC
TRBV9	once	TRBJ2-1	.	CASSVAGSYNEQFF	TGTGCCAGCAGCGTAGCTGGGTCCTACAATGAGCAGTTCTTC
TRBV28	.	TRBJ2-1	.	CASSLPRNEQFF	TGTGCCAGCAGTCTACCACGAAATGAGCAGTTCTTC
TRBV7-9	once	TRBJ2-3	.	CASRDLQAMTSTDTQYF	TGTGCCAGCAGGGATTTACAGGCGATGACTAGCACAGATACGCAGTATTTT
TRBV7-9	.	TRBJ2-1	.	CASSLVSYNEQFF	TGTGCCAGCAGCTTAGTGTCCTACAATGAGCAGTTCTTC
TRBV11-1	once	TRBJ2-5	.	CASSWGGGAQETQYF	TGTGCCAGCAGTTGGGGTGGGGGAGCGCAAGAGACCCAGTACTTC
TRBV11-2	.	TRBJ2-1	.	CASNHLGGNDNEQFF	TGTGCCAGCAACCATTTAGGCGGGAACGACAATGAGCAGTTCTTC
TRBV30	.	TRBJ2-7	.	CAWSVAYEQYF	TGTGCCTGGAGTGTGGCCTACGAGCAGTACTTC
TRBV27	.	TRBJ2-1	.	CASSFNSFNEQFF	TGTGCCAGCAGTTTTAACTCGTTCAATGAGCAGTTCTTC